The 5 T cell receptor beta chains below all came from one sample that was sequenced in a study of identical twins (dated by TCRdb to 2016 to 2018). Libraries were prepared through 5' RACE. Sequencing was carried out with an Illumina HiSeq 2000. The public reads were quality trimmed at Q25 with fastp and then assembled into clones with MiXCR by TCRdb, keeping productive beta chains. Every distinct CDR3 protein forms one entry, paired with its most common genes and DNA. For this sample there are fewer than 550,000 distinct CDR3 sequences; 12% to 15% appear just once. Around 0.4% of the sample goes to the ten largest clones. This sample was shared with a second study, whose subject was yellow fever vaccine responses in identical twins.

Sequencing was done on a sample of CD4+ T cells sorted from blood. The receptor set was obtained from a young woman in good health.

This clonotype was seen more than once but under ten times. This sequence joins TRBV12-3 or TRBV12-4 and TRBJ1-3, with D tentatively TRBD1 (5 bases). There are 14 residues in the CDR3. The V and J ends lost 5 bases and 0 bases respectively, with 8 bases between them. The CDR3 protein is CASSPQVSGNTIYF. CDR3 nucleotides: TGTGCCAGCAGTCCACAGGTCTCTGGAAACACCATATATTTT.

V is TRBV11-3 and J is TRBJ1-1; D not certain. This CDR3 spans 20 amino acids. The germline CDR1 and CDR2 sequences are SGHNT and YENEEA. V was clipped by 1 base and J by 0 bases, with 24 bases between them. The CDR3 DNA is TGTGCCAGCAGCTTAGGGAGGTGGGGATTTGGGAATGGTCTGAACACTGAAGCTTTCTTT. This encodes CASSLGRWGFGNGLNTEAFF.

This clonotype was seen a few times. The rearrangement links TRBV5-1 to TRBJ2-1; D may correspond to TRBD1 or TRBD2 (5 bases each). The CDR3 is made up of 15 amino acids. V was trimmed by 4 bases and J by 4 bases, leaving 15 bases between them. Germline CDR1 SGHRS, CDR2 YFSETQ. The CDR3 reads CASSGTGFGYNEQFF. The CDR3 bases are TGCGCCAGCAGCGGGACGGGCTTTGGATACAATGAGCAGTTCTTC. Variable domain in full (rest from reference TRBV5-1 and TRBJ2-1): KAGVTQTPRYLIKTRGQQVTLSCSPISGHRSVSWYQQTPGQGLQFLFEYFSETQRNKGNFPGRFSGRQFSNSRSEMNVSTLELGDSALYLCASSGTGFGYNEQFFGPGTRLTVL.

The chain joins TRBV15 to TRBJ2-3; unclear D gene. The ends were cut back, 0 bases at V and 0 bases at J, with 10 bases in the middle. The germline V gene has CDR1 LNHNV and CDR2 YYDKDF (reference sequence). The CDR3 length is 16 residues. CDR3 sequence (DNA): TGTGCCACCAGCAGAGAATGGGTCCCTAGCACAGATACGCAGTATTTT. It codes for CATSREWVPSTDTQYF.

The J gene is TRBJ1-2, the V gene TRBV10-3; maybe TRBD1 (5 bases). V was trimmed by 4 bases and J by 5 bases, leaving 14 bases between them. The CDR3 has 14 residues. Looked up from germline, CDR1 is ENHRY and CDR2 is SYGVKD. For the CDR3, the DNA is TGTGCCATCAGTGGCGGCAGGGTTGGATATGGCTACACCTTC. This sequence encodes CAISGGRVGYGYTF.